This entry lists 25 T cell receptor beta chains sequenced from one sample in a study of T cell responses to AZD1222 COVID-19 vaccine (dated by TCRdb to the early 2020s). The time point tag for this specimen amounts to: baseline before first vaccination. The method was the immunoSEQ multiplex PCR assay. TCRdb took over this immuneACCESS table, retaining in-frame rearrangements with V and J assigned. Such tables are incomplete; in checked studies, under half of the missing clones stem from an unresolved V gene, and the remainder is unexplained. This sample lists about 150,000 clones; roughly 92% were detected once. Over 4% of the sample rests with the top ten. The material sequenced was peripheral blood, taken on day 0 of AZD1222 vaccination. Receptor source: an adult in good health.

Only one count was recorded for this clone. The CDR3 reads CAAGSGTNQPQHF. The CDR3 nucleotides read TGTGCCGCCGGGTCCGGGACCAATCAGCCCCAGCATTTT. This chain connects TRBV19 to TRBJ1-5; weak D call: TRBD1 (5 bases). Germline loops: CDR1 LNHDA, CDR2 SQIVND (reference sequence). Trimming pared 11 bases from V and 3 bases from J, leaving 14 bases between. The length of the CDR3 is 13 residues.

V gene TRBV2 combines with J gene TRBJ2-1; 11 bases agree with TRBD2. Per germline, CDR1 SNHLY and CDR2 FYNNEI. The CDR3 is 18 residues long. The V and J ends lost 2 bases and 9 bases, in that order; junction bases with no gene match: 15. CDR3 sequence reads: CASSERNGLAGREGEQFF. CDR3 bases: TGTGCCAGCAGTGAAAGGAACGGACTAGCGGGCCGGGAGGGTGAGCAGTTCTTC.

V usage is TRBV28 and J usage is TRBJ1-6; D may be TRBD1 (5 bases). Germline V gene sequence: CDR1 MDHEN, CDR2 SYDVKM. The CDR3 runs 14 residues. V lost 3 bases, J lost 5 bases, and 8 bases lay in between. This CDR3 is CASSFDSHNSPLHF. CDR3 coding DNA: TGTGCCAGCAGTTTTGACAGCCATAATTCACCCCTCCACTTT.

J is TRBJ2-1 and V is TRBV27, with D unclear. V was trimmed by 8 bases and J by 9 bases, leaving 11 bases between them. The CDR3 has 11 amino acids. In germline, CDR1 is MNHEY, CDR2 SMNVEV (reference sequence). For the CDR3, the DNA is TGTGCCAGCCCCCGGCGCCCTGAGCAGTTCTTC. This codes for CASPRRPEQFF.

This chain links TRBV5-1 with TRBJ2-2; D uncertain. Trimming pared 0 bases from V and 6 bases from J, leaving 3 bases between. This CDR3 comprises 12 residues. Germline CDR1 and CDR2: SGHRS and YFSETQ. DNA for the CDR3: TGCGCCAGCAGCTTGGATGCCGGGGAGCTGTTTTTT. It specifies CASSLDAGELFF.

This rearrangement joins TRBV30 to TRBJ1-5; 7 bases line up with TRBD1. Trimming cost V 2 bases and J 4 bases; bases outside gene matches: 5. CDR3 length: 14 residues. CDR1 GTSNPN and CDR2 SVGIG come from the germline V gene (reference sequence). This CDR3 is CAWSTGQLNQPQHF. For the CDR3, the DNA is TGTGCCTGGAGTACGGGACAGTTAAATCAGCCCCAGCATTTT. Full variable domain (remainder filled in from reference TRBV30 and TRBJ1-5): SQTIHQWPATLVQPVGSPLSLECTVEGTSNPNLYWYRQAAGRGLQLLFYSVGIGQISSEVPQNLSASRPQDRQFILSSKKLLLSDSGFYLCAWSTGQLNQPQHFGDGTRLSIL.

The J gene is TRBJ1-2, the V gene TRBV27; 7 bases line up with TRBD1. The CDR3 consists of 13 residues. With 6 bases clipped from V and 7 bases from J, the junction kept 8 bases outside the gene matches. Germline V gives CDR1 MNHEY, CDR2 SMNVEV (reference sequence). This chain's CDR3 is CASSIDRDAGYTF. CDR3 in DNA: TGTGCCAGCAGCATCGACAGGGACGCTGGCTACACCTTC.

The genes are TRBV7-9 and TRBJ2-3; D is unclear. The CDR3 sequence is 16 residues long. Looked up from germline, CDR1 is SEHNR and CDR2 is FQNEAQ (reference sequence). V was pared by 1 base and J by 0 bases, with 11 bases between. In DNA form, the CDR3 reads TGTGCCAGCAGCTTAGTAACTTCAGCGAGCACAGATACGCAGTATTTT. Protein product: CASSLVTSASTDTQYF.

This chain joins TRBV27 and TRBJ2-2; 7 nucleotides agree with TRBD2. V trimming: 4 bases; J trimming: 3 bases; junction bases outside the gene matches: 2. Germline V CDR1 and CDR2: MNHEY, SMNVEV (reference sequence). CDR3 length: 14 residues. The CDR3, as DNA: TGTGCCAGCAGTTCGGGACTATACACCGGGGAGCTGTTTTTT. Its translation: CASSSGLYTGELFF.

The chain employs TRBV9 and TRBJ2-1; 7 bases agree with TRBD1. The germline CDR1 and CDR2 sequences are SGDLS and YYNGEE. The length of the CDR3 is 14 residues. V was pared by 1 base and J by 6 bases, with 4 bases of the junction left unmatched. In DNA form, the CDR3 reads TGTGCCAGCAGCGTAACGAAGGGGGCCAATGAGCAGTTCTTC. The encoded protein is CASSVTKGANEQFF.

The rearrangement joins TRBV29-1 to TRBJ2-1; 12 positions agree with TRBD2. Trimming took 6 bases from V and 3 from J; bases not matched to a gene: 3. Germline V gives CDR1 SQVTM, CDR2 ANQGSEA. The CDR3 contains 14 residues. The CDR3 loop reads CSVRTSGDYNEQFF. The CDR3, as DNA: TGCAGCGTCAGGACTAGCGGGGACTACAATGAGCAGTTCTTC.

The rearrangement joins TRBV28 to TRBJ2-7; 7 bases line up with TRBD1. Trimming cost V 3 bases and J 5 bases; bases outside gene matches: 4. The germline V gene has CDR1 MDHEN and CDR2 SYDVKM. This CDR3 is 13 amino acids long. The CDR3 DNA sequence: TGTGCCAGCAGTTTCCCTAGGGGGCACGAGCAGTACTTC. As protein: CASSFPRGHEQYF.

This clone was seen only a few times. The J gene is TRBJ1-5, the V gene TRBV29-1; possibly TRBD1 for D (5 bases). CDR3 length equals 13 residues. V was shortened by 4 bases and J by 5 bases, with 12 bases between the two germline ends. The germline V gene encodes CDR1 SQVTM and CDR2 ANQGSEA. CDR3 bases: TGCAGCGTTGGGGGACGAGGCGATCAGCCCCAGCATTTT. Translation gives CSVGGRGDQPQHF.

The chain is built from TRBV27 and TRBJ2-3, with D maybe TRBD2 (5 bases). Trimming removed 0 bases from V and 1 base from J, with 14 bases in between. CDR3 length: 17 amino acids. Germline V gene sequence: CDR1 MNHEY, CDR2 SMNVEV (reference sequence). The CDR3 sequence: CASSLSSAEIRTDTQYF. Written as DNA, the CDR3 is TGTGCCAGCAGTTTATCCTCAGCGGAGATCCGCACAGATACGCAGTATTTT.

This rearrangement joins TRBV15 to TRBJ2-5; perhaps TRBD1 as D (6 bases). Germline assignment: CDR1 LNHNV and CDR2 YYDKDF (reference sequence). V was trimmed by 0 bases and J by 4 bases, leaving 12 bases between them. The CDR3 is made up of 15 amino acids. The CDR3 nucleotides read TGTGCCACCAGCAGAGATTCGACCAGGGGAGAGACCCAGTACTTC. Amino acid sequence: CATSRDSTRGETQYF.

This chain uses TRBV11-3 with TRBJ2-5; maybe TRBD2 (6 bases). Germline values: CDR1 SGHNT, CDR2 YENEEA. Trimming removed 5 bases from V and 5 bases from J, with 6 bases in between. This CDR3 has 11 residues. The CDR3 sequence is CASSGGETQYF. The CDR3 DNA reads TGTGCCAGCAGCGGAGGGGAGACCCAGTACTTC.

The chain couples TRBV2 to TRBJ2-7; 9 positions agree with TRBD2. V dropped 5 bases and J dropped 3; count of bases not matched to a gene: 5. Germline-derived CDR1 and CDR2 are SNHLY and FYNNEI. The CDR3 is 14 residues long. In DNA, the CDR3 is TGTGCCAGCAGTTTTAGCGGGAGAAGCTACGAGCAGTACTTC. Translated, it gives CASSFSGRSYEQYF.

There are a few counts of this clone. The chain recombines TRBV4-2 with TRBJ2-2; D not resolved. V shed 1 base and J shed 0 bases, with 6 bases lying between them. Germline V gene lookup returns CDR1 LGHNA and CDR2 YNFKEQ. This CDR3 has 15 residues. DNA for the CDR3: TGTGCCAGCAGCCAAGTGGTCGCGAACACCGGGGAGCTGTTTTTT. This encodes CASSQVVANTGELFF.

This chain uses TRBV28 with TRBJ2-3; D tentatively fits TRBD1 or TRBD2 (6 bases each). Trimming took off 5 bases at V and 6 bases at J, with 21 bases between the two ends. The CDR3 has 16 residues. Germline V CDR1 and CDR2: MDHEN, SYDVKM. CDR3 in DNA: TGTGCCAGCAGTCCCCACTCAGTAAGGGGGGCCGATACGCAGTATTTT. This gives the protein CASSPHSVRGADTQYF.

The chain uses TRBV24-1 and TRBJ2-5, with D possibly TRBD2 on 5 matching bases. The CDR3 runs to 13 residues. Trimming took off 6 bases at V and 5 bases at J, with 12 bases between the two ends. Germline lookup yields CDR1 KGHDR and CDR2 SFDVKD. CDR3 DNA: TGTGCCACCAGTTGGACTCTGGGGGAGACCCAGTACTTC. It encodes CATSWTLGETQYF.

This chain uses TRBV5-4 with TRBJ2-7, with D maybe TRBD2 (6 bases). Germline loops: CDR1 SGHNT, CDR2 YYREEE (reference sequence). Trimming removed 0 bases at V and 5 bases at J, with 15 bases between. The CDR3 is 15 residues long. Here the CDR3 DNA reads TGTGCCAGCAGCTTGGGGGCTAGCGCCACAAACGAGCAGTACTTC. Its protein product is CASSLGASATNEQYF.

The V call is TRBV10-3, the J call TRBJ1-4; possibly TRBD1 for D (6 bases). Trimming stripped 11 bases from V and 0 bases from J, with 13 bases between. CDR3 length: 14 residues. CDR1 and CDR2 (germline): ENHRY, SYGVKD. The CDR3 loop reads CASRGTTTNEKLFF. CDR3 coding DNA: TGTGCCTCACGGGGGACAACAACTAATGAAAAACTGTTTTTT.

The CDR3 is CASSLVGGAGETQYF. CDR3 sequence (DNA): TGCGCCAGCAGCTTGGTAGGGGGCGCGGGAGAGACCCAGTACTTC. This sequence joins TRBV5-1 and TRBJ2-5; 7 bases are shared with TRBD1. Germline V gene data show CDR1 as SGHRS and CDR2 as YFSETQ. V dropped 0 bases and J dropped 4; count of bases not matched to a gene: 6. CDR3 length equals 15 residues.

This sequence joins TRBV19 and TRBJ2-2, with no clear D. Germline CDR1 reads LNHDA; CDR2 reads SQIVND (reference sequence). This CDR3 has 14 amino acids. Trimming took off 3 bases at V and 2 bases at J, with 7 bases between the two ends. DNA for the CDR3: TGTGCCAGTAGTATTGAGAGCAACACCGGGGAGCTGTTTTTT. It translates to CASSIESNTGELFF.

The chain links TRBV28 to TRBJ2-2; D gene uncertain. The CDR3 runs 12 residues. V shed 7 bases and J shed 5 bases, with 8 bases lying between them. Germline lookup yields CDR1 MDHEN and CDR2 SYDVKM. Here the CDR3 reads CASTIGTGELFF. CDR3 nucleotide sequence: TGTGCCAGCACCATAGGGACCGGGGAGCTGTTTTTT.